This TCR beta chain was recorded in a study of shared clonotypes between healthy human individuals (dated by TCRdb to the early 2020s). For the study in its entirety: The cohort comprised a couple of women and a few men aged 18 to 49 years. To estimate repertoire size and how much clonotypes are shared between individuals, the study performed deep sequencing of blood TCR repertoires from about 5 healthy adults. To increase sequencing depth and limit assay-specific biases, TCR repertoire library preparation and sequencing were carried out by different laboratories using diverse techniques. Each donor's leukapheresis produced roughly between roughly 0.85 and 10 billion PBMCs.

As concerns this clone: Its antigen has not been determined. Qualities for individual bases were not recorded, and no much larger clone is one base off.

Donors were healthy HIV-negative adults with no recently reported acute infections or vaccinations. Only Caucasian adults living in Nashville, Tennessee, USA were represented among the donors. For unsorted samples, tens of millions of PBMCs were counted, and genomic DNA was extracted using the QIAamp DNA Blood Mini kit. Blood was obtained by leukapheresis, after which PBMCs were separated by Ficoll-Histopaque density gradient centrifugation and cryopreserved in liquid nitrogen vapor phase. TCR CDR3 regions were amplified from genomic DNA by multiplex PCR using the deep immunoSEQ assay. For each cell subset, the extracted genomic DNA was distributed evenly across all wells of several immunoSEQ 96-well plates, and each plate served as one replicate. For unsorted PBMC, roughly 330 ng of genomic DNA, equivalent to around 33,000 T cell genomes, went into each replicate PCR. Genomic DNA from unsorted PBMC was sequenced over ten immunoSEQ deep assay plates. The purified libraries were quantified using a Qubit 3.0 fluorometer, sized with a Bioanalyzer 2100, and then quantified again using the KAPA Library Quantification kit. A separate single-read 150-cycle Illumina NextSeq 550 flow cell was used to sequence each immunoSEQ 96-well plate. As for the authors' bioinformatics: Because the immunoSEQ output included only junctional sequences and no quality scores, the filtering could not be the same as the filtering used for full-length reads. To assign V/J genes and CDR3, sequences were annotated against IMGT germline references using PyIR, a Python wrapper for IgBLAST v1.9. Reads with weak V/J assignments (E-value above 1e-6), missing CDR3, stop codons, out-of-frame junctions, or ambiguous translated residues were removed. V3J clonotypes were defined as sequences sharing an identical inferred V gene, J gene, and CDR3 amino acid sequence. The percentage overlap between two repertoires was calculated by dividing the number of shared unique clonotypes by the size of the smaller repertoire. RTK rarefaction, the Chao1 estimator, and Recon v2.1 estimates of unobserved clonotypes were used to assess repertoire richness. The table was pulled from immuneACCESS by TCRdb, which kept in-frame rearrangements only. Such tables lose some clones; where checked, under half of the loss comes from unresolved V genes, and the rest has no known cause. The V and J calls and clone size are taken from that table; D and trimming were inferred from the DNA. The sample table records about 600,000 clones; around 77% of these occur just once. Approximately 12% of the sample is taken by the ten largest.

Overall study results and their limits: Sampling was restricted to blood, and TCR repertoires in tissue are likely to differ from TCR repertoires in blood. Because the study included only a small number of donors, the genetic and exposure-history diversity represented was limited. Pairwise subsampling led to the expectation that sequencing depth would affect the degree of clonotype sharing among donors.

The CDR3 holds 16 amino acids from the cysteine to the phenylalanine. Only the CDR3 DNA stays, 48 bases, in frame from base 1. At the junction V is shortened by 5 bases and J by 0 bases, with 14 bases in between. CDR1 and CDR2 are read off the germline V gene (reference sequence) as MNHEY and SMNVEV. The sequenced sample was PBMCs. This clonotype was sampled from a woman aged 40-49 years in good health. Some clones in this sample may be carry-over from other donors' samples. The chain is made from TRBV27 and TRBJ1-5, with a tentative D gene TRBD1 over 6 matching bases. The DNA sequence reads TGTGCCAGCAGTCAACGTAGGGGGGGTAGCAATCAGCCCCAGCATTTT. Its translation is CASSQRRGGSNQPQHF.